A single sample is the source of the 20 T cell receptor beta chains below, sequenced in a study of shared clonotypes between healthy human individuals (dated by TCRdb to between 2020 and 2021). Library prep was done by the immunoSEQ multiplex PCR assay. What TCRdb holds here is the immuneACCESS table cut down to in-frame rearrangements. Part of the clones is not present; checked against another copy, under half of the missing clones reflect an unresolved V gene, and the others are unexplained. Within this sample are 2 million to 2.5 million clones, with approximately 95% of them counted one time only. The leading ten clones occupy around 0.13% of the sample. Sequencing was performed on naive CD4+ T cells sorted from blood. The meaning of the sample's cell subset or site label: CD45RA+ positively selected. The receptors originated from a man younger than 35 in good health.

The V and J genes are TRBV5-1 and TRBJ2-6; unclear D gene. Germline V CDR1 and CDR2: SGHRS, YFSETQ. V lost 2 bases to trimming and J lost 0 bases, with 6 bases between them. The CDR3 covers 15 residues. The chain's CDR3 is CASSFPGSGANVLTF. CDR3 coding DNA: TGCGCCAGCAGCTTCCCCGGCTCTGGGGCCAACGTCCTGACTTTC. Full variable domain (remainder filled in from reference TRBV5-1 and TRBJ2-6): KAGVTQTPRYLIKTRGQQVTLSCSPISGHRSVSWYQQTPGQGLQFLFEYFSETQRNKGNFPGRFSGRQFSNSRSEMNVSTLELGDSALYLCASSFPGSGANVLTFGAGSRLTVL.

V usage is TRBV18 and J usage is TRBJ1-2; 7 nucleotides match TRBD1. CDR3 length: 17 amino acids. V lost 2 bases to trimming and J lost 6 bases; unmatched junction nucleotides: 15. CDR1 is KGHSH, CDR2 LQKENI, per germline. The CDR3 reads CASSPAITQGQKHGYTF. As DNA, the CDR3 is TGTGCCAGCTCACCAGCAATAACACAGGGGCAGAAGCATGGCTACACCTTC.

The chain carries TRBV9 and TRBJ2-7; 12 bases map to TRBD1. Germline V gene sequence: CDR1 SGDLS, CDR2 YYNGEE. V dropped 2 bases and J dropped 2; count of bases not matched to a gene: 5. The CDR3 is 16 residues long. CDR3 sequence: CASSVGTGGIAYEQYF. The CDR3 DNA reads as TGTGCCAGCAGCGTGGGGACAGGGGGCATTGCCTACGAGCAGTACTTC.

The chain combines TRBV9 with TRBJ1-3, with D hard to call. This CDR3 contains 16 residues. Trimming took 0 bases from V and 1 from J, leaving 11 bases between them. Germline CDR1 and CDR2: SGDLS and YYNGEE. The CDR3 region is CASSVASLGSGNTIYF. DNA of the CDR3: TGTGCCAGCAGCGTAGCCTCGTTGGGATCTGGAAACACCATATATTTT.

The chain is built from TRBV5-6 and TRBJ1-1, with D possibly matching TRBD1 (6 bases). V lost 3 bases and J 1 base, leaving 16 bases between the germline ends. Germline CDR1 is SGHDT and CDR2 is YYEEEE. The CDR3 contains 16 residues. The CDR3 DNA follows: TGTGCCAGCAGCTACTTACAGGGTAAAGAGAACACTGAAGCTTTCTTT. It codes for CASSYLQGKENTEAFF.

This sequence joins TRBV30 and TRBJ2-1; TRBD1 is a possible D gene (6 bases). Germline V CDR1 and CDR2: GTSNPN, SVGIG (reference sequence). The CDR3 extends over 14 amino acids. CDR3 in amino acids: CAGEGGNSYNEQFF. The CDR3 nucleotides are TGTGCGGGTGAAGGGGGAAACTCCTACAATGAGCAGTTCTTC.

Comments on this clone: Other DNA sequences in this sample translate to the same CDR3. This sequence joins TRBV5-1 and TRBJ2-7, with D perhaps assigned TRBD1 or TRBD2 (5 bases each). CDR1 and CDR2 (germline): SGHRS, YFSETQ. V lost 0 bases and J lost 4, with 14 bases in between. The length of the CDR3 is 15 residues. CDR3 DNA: TGCGCCAGCAGCTTGGCGGGACGCACATATTACGAGCAGTACTTC. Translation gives CASSLAGRTYYEQYF.

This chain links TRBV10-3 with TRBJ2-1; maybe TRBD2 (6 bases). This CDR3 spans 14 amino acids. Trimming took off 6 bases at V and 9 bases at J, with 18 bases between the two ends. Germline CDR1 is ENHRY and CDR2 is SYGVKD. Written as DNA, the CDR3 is TGTGCCATCAGCAGACTAGACGACAATGGTGAGCAGTTCTTC. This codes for CAISRLDDNGEQFF.

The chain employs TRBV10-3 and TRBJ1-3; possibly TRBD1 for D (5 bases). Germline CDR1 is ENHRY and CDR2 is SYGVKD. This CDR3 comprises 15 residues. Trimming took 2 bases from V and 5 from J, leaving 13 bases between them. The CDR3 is CAISEPQGRRNTIYF. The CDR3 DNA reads TGTGCCATCAGTGAGCCTCAGGGTCGGCGAAACACCATATATTTT.

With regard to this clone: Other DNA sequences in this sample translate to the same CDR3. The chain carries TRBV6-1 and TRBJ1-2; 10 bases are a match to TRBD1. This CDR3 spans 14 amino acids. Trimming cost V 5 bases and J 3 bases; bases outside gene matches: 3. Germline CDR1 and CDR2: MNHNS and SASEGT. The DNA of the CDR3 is TGTGCCAGCAGTAGGACAGGGGGGGACTATGGCTACACCTTC. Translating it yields CASSRTGGDYGYTF.

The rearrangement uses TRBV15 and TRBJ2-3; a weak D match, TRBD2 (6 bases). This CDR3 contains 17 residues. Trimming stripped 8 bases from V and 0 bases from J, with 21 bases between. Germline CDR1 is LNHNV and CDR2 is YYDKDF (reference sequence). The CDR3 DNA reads TGTGCCACCTCCTCCAGATGGGGGACTTTTAGCACAGATACGCAGTATTTT. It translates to CATSSRWGTFSTDTQYF.

CDR3 loop: CAISEPGQGSDTQYF. CDR3 DNA sequence: TGTGCCATCAGTGAACCGGGACAGGGGTCAGATACGCAGTATTTT. This chain joins TRBV10-3 and TRBJ2-3, with 10 bases that match TRBD1. Per the germline V gene, CDR1 is ENHRY and CDR2 is SYGVKD. The CDR3 spans 15 residues. Germline trimming cut 3 bases from V and 4 bases from J; bases unmatched to any gene: 4.

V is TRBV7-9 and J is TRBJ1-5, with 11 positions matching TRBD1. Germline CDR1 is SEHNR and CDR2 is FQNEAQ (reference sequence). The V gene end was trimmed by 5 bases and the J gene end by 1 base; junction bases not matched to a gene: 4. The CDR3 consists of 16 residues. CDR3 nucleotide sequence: TGTGCCAGCAGCCCCGGACAGGGGGCCAGCAATCAGCCCCAGCATTTT. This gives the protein CASSPGQGASNQPQHF.

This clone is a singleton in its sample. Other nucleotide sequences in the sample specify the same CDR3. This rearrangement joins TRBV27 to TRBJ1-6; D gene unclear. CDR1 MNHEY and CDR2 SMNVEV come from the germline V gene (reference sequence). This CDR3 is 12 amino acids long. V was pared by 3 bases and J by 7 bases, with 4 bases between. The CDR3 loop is CASSLANSPLHF. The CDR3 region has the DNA TGTGCCAGCAGTTTGGCGAATTCACCCCTCCACTTT.

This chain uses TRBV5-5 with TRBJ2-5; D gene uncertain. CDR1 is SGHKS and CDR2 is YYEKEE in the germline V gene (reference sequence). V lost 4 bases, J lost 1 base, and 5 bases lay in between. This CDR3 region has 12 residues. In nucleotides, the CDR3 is TGTGCCAGCAGCCCGAGCCAAGAGACCCAGTACTTC. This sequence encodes CASSPSQETQYF.

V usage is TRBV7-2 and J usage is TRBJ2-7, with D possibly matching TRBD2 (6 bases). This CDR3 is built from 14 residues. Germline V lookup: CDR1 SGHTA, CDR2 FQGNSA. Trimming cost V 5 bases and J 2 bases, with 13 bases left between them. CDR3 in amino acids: CASSVYTSPYEQYF. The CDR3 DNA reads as TGTGCCAGCAGCGTGTACACTAGCCCCTACGAGCAGTACTTC.

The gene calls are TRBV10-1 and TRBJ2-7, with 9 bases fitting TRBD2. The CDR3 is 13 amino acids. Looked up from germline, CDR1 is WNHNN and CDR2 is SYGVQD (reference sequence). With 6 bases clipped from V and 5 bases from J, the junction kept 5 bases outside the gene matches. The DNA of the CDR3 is TGCGCCAGCAGGGGGACTAGCCCACACGAGCAGTACTTC. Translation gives CASRGTSPHEQYF.

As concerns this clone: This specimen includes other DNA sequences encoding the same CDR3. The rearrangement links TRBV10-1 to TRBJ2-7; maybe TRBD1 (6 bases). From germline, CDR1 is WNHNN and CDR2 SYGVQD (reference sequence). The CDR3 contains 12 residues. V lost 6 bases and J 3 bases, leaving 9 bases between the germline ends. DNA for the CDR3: TGCGCCAGCAGGGACAGCCGCTACGAGCAGTACTTC. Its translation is CASRDSRYEQYF.

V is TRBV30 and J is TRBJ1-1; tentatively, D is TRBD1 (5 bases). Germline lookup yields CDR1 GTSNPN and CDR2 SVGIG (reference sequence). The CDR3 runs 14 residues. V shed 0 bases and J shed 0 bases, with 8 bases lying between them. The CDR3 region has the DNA TGTGCCTGGAGTGTGGGGGGGATGAACACTGAAGCTTTCTTT. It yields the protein CAWSVGGMNTEAFF.

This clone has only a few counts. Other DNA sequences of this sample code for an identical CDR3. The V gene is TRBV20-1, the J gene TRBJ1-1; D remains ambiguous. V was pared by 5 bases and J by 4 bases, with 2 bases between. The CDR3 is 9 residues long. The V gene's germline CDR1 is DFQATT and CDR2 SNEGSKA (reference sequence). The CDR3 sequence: CSAGTEAFF. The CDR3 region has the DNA TGCAGTGCTGGCACTGAAGCTTTCTTT.